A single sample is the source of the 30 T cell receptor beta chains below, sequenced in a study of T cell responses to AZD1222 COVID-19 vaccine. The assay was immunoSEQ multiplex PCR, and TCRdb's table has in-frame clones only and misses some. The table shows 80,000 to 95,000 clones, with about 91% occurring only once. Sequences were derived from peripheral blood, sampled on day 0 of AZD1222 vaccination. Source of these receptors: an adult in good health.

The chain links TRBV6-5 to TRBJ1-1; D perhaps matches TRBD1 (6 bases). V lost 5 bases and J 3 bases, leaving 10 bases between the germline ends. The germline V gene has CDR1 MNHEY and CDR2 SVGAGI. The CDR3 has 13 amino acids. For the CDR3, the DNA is TGTGCCAGCAGTCGACAGGCGTACACTGAAGCTTTCTTT. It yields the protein CASSRQAYTEAFF.

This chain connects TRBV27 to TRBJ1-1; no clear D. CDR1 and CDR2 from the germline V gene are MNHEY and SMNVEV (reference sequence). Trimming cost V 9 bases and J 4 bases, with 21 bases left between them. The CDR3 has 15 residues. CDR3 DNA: TGTGCCAGTCTGCCCCTGGTCGGGGTGCGCACTGAAGCTTTCTTT. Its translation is CASLPLVGVRTEAFF.

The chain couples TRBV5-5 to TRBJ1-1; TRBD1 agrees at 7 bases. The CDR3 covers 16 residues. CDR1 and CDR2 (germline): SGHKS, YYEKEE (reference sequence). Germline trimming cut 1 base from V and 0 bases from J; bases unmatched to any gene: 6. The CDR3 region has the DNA TGTGCCAGCAGCTTGTCAAGGGACAGCTTGAACACTGAAGCTTTCTTT. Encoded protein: CASSLSRDSLNTEAFF.

The CDR3 bases are TGTGCCAGCAGTCGAGAACTAGCGGGGGCCTACAATGAGCAGTTCTTC. Translated, it gives CASSRELAGAYNEQFF. The chain uses TRBV6-4 and TRBJ2-1, with 11 bases identical to TRBD2. Per germline, CDR1 MRHNA and CDR2 SNTAGT. This CDR3 contains 16 residues. The V segment lost 5 bases and the J segment 2 bases; nucleotides outside the gene matches: 5.

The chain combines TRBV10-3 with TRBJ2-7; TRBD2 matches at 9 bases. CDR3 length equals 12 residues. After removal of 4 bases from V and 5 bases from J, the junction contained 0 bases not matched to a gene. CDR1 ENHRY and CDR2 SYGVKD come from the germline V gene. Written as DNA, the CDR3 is TGTGCCATCAGTGGACTAGCGGACGAGCAGTACTTC. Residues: CAISGLADEQYF.

The CDR3 is CASSLAQGPVEQYF. In DNA form, the CDR3 reads TGTGCCAGCAGCTTAGCCCAGGGACCAGTTGAGCAGTACTTC. The genes are TRBV7-9 and TRBJ2-7; the D gene could be TRBD1 or TRBD2 (5 bases each). The CDR3 extends over 14 amino acids. V lost 0 bases and J 7 bases, leaving 13 bases between the germline ends. Germline CDR1 reads SEHNR; CDR2 reads FQNEAQ (reference sequence).

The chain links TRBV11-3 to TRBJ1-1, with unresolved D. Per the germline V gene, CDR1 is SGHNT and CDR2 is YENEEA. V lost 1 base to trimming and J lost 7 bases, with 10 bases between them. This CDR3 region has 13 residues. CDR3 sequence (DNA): TGTGCCAGCAGCTTAGGTGCAAATTATGAAGCTTTCTTT. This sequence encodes CASSLGANYEAFF. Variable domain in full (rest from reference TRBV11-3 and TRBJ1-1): EAGVVQSPRYKIIEKKQPVAFWCNPISGHNTLYWYLQNLGQGPELLIRYENEEAVDDSQLPKDRFSAERLKGVDSTLKIQPAELGDSAVYLCASSLGANYEAFFGQGTRLTVV.

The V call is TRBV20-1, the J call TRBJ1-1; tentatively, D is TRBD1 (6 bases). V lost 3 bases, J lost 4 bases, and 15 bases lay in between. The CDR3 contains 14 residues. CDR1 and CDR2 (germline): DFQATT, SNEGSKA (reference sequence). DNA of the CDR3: TGCAGTGCTAGTCGACAGGTTTTTAGCACTGAAGCTTTCTTT. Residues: CSASRQVFSTEAFF.

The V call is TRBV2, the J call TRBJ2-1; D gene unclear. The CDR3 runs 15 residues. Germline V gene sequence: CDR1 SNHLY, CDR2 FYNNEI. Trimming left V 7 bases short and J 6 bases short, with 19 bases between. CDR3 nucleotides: TGTGCCAGCAAGTCTTCCAGGACCGGGCCCAATGAGCAGTTCTTC. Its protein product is CASKSSRTGPNEQFF. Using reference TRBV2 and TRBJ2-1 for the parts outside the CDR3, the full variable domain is EPEVTQTPSHQVTQMGQEVILRCVPISNHLYFYWYRQILGQKVEFLVSFYNNEISEKSEIFDDQFSVERPDGSNFTLKIRSTKLEDSAMYFCASKSSRTGPNEQFFGPGTRLTVL.

This CDR3 is CASSELPSGAFRELFF. DNA of the CDR3: TGTGCCAGCAGTGAATTGCCTAGCGGGGCGTTCAGGGAGCTGTTTTTT. This chain uses TRBV2 with TRBJ2-2; 9 positions match TRBD2. The CDR3 sequence is 16 residues long. After removal of 2 bases from V and 9 bases from J, the junction contained 10 bases not matched to a gene. Per the germline V gene, CDR1 is SNHLY and CDR2 is FYNNEI.

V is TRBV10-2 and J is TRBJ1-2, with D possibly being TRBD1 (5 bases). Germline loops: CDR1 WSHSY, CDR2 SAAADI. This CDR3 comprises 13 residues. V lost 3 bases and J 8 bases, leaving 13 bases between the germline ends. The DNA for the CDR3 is TGCGCCAGCAGTGATAGCAGGGCAGAGGGCTACACCTTC. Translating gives CASSDSRAEGYTF.

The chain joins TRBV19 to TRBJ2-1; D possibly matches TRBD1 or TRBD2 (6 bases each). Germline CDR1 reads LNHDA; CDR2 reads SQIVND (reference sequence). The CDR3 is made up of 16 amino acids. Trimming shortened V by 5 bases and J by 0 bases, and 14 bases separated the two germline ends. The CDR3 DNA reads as TGTGCCAGTAGTTTGGGGGGCCAAAGCTCCTACAATGAGCAGTTCTTC. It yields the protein CASSLGGQSSYNEQFF.

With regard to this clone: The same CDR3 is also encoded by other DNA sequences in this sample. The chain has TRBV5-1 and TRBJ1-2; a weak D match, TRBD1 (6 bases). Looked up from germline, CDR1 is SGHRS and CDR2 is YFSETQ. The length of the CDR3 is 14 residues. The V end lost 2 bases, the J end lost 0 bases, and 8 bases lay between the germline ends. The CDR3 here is CASSLGGTNYGYTF. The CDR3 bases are TGCGCCAGCAGCTTAGGGGGAACTAACTATGGCTACACCTTC.

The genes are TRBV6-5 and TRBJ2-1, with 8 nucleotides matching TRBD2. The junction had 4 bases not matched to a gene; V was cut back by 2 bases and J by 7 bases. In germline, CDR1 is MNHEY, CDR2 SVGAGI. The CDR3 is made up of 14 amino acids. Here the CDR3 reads CASSYRLARNEQFF. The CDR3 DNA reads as TGTGCCAGCAGTTACCGACTAGCGAGAAATGAGCAGTTCTTC.

In DNA form, the CDR3 reads TGTGCCTGCTCCGTCCTTTCAAGACAGGGCGGCTACACCTTC. This gives the protein CACSVLSRQGGYTF. The chain uses TRBV30 and TRBJ1-2, with TRBD1 matching 7 bases. CDR1 GTSNPN and CDR2 SVGIG come from the germline V gene (reference sequence). V lost 6 bases to trimming and J lost 8 bases; unmatched junction nucleotides: 15. This CDR3 spans 14 amino acids.

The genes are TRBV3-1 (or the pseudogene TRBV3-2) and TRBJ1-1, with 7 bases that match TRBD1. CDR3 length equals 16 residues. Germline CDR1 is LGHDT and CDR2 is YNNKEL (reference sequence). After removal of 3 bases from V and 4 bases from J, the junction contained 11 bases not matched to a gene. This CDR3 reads CASSQLPGGGSTEAFF. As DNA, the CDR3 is TGTGCCAGCAGCCAGCTCCCAGGGGGAGGGTCCACTGAAGCTTTCTTT.

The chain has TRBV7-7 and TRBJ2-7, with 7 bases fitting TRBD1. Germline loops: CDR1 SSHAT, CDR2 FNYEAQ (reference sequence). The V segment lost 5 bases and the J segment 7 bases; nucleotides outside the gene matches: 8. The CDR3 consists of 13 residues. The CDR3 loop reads CASSTDRVGEQYF. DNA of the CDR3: TGTGCCAGCAGCACAGACAGGGTGGGGGAGCAGTACTTC.

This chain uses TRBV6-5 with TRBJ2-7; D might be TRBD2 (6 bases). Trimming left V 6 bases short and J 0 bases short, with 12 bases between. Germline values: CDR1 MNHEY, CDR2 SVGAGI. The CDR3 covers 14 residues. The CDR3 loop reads CASRAISGSYEQYF. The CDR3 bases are TGTGCCAGCAGGGCGATTAGCGGCTCCTACGAGCAGTACTTC.

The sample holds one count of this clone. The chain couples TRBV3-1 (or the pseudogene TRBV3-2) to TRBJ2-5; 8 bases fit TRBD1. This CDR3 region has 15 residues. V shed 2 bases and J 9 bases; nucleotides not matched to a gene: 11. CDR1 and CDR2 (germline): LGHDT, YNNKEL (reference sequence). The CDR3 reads CASSQRQGSSGSQYF. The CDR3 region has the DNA TGTGCCAGCAGCCAAAGACAGGGGTCCTCGGGCTCCCAGTACTTC.

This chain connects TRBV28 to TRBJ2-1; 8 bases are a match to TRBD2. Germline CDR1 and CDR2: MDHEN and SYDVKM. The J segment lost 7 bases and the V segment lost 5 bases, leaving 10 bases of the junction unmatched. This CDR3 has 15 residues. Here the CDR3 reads CASSPGGGLSNEQFF. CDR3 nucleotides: TGTGCCAGCAGTCCCGGGGGGGGTTTGAGTAATGAGCAGTTCTTC.

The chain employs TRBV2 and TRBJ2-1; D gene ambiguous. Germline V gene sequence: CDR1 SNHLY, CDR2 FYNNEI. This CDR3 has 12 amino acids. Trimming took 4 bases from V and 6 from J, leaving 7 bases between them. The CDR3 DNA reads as TGTGCCAGCAGTGGGAACACCAATGAGCAGTTCTTC. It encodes CASSGNTNEQFF.

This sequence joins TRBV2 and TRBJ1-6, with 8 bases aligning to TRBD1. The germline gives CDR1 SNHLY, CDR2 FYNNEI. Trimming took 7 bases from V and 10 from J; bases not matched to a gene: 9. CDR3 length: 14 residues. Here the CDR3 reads CASIRTGYGSPLHF. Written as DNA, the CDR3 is TGTGCCAGCATAAGGACAGGGTACGGCTCACCCCTCCACTTT. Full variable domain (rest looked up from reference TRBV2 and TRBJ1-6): EPEVTQTPSHQVTQMGQEVILRCVPISNHLYFYWYRQILGQKVEFLVSFYNNEISEKSEIFDDQFSVERPDGSNFTLKIRSTKLEDSAMYFCASIRTGYGSPLHFGNGTRLTVT.

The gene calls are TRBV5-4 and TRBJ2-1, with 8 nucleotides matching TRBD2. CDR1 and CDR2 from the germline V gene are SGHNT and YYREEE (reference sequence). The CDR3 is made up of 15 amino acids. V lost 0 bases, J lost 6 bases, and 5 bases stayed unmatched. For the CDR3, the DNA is TGTGCCAGCAGCTTGGTAGCCAGCGGGAGCAATGAGCAGTTCTTC. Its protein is CASSLVASGSNEQFF.

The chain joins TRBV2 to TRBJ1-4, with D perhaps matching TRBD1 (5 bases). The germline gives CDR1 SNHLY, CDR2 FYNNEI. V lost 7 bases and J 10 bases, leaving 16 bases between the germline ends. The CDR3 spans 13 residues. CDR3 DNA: TGTGCCAGCACCGGGGAGCGGGGGGGAAAACTGTTTTTT. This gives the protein CASTGERGGKLFF.

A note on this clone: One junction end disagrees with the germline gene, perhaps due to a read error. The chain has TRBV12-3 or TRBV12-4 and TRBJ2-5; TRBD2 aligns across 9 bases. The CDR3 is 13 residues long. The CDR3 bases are TGTGCCAGCAGTTCCCCCGCGGGGGGGGATCGGAACTTC. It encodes CASSSPAGGDRNF.

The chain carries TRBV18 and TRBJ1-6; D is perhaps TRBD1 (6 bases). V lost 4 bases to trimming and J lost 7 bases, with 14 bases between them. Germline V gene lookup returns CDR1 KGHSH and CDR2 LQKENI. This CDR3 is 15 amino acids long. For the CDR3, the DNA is TGTGCCAGCTCACAGGAACAGGGAGACAATTCACCCCTCCACTTT. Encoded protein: CASSQEQGDNSPLHF.

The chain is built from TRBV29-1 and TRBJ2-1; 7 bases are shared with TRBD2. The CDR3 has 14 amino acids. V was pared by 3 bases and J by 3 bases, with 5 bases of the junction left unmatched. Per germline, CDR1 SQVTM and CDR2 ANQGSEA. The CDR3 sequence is CSVDGGRGYNEQFF. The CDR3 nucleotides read TGCAGCGTTGATGGCGGGAGAGGCTACAATGAGCAGTTCTTC.

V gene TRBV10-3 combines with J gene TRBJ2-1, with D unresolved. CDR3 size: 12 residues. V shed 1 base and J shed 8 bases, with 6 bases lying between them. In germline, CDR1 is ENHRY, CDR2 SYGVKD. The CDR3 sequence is CAISEYADEQFF. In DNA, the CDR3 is TGTGCCATCAGTGAGTACGCCGATGAGCAGTTCTTC.

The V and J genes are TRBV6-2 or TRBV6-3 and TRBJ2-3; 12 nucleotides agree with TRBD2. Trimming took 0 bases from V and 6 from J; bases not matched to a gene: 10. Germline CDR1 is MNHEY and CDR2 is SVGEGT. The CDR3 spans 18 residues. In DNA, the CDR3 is TGTGCCAGCAGTTACTCGACGCTAGCGGGAGGGGGCCGGGATACGCAGTATTTT. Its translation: CASSYSTLAGGGRDTQYF.

The CDR3 loop is CASSRSGANSNQPQHF. DNA of the CDR3: TGTGCCAGCAGTCGATCAGGGGCGAACAGCAATCAGCCCCAGCATTTT. The V gene is TRBV6-6, the J gene TRBJ1-5; possibly TRBD1 for D (6 bases). Germline CDR1 and CDR2: MNHNY and SVGAGI (reference sequence). Trimming pared 5 bases from V and 1 base from J, leaving 15 bases between. The CDR3 runs to 16 residues.